This T cell receptor (beta chain) comes out of a study of T-cell memory formation after mild COVID-19. Across the whole study: TCR clusters mostly belonged to single donors.

This clonotype was found many times. Each CDR3 protein gets one entry after TCRdb re-called the 5' RACE reads with MiXCR. The profile shows approximately 180,000 distinct CDR3 sequences, 16% of them singletons. The CDR3 is 18 amino acids. In germline, CDR1 is MNHEY, CDR2 SVGAGI. The V and J ends lost 6 bases and 4 bases, in that order; junction bases with no gene match: 17. Source material: PBMCs or a T cell subset sorted from them (not recorded which). The receptor comes from an adult woman who had mild COVID-19 (a few samples of this study predate the infection). Cell type and time point are not known. J is TRBJ2-5 and V is TRBV6-5, with 10 bases that match TRBD1. CDR3 nucleotide sequence: TGTGCCAGCAGACGATACGGACAGGGGGTTACCCTTGTAGAGACCCAGTACTTC. Its protein product is CASRRYGQGVTLVETQYF.